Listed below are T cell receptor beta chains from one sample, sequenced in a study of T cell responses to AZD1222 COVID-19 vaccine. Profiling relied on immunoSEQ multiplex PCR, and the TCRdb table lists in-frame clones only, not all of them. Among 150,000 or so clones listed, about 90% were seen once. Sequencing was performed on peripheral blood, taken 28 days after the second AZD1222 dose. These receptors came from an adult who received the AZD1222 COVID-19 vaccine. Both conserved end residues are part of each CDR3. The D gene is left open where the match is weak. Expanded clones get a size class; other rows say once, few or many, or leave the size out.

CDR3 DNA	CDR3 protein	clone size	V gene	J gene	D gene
TGTGCCACCAGCAGAGATCCCGGCCGTCACTATGGCTACACCTTC	CATSRDPGRHYGYTF	.	TRBV15	TRBJ1-2	.
TGTGCCATCACCCGGGACGAATGGAACACTGAAGCTTTCTTT	CAITRDEWNTEAFF	.	TRBV10-3	TRBJ1-1	.
TGTGCCAGCAGCTCAGCAGTCTATGGCTACACCTTC	CASSSAVYGYTF	.	TRBV28	TRBJ1-2	.
TGTGCCAGCAGCTTACAGCAGCCCCCCCAGCATTTT	CASSLQQPPQHF	.	TRBV7-2	TRBJ1-5	.
TGTGCCAGCAGCCCAGACAGGGGAAACGAAAAACTGTTTTTT	CASSPDRGNEKLFF	.	TRBV7-8	TRBJ1-4	TRBD1
TGTGCCAGCAGCCAAGATTGGACAGTTGGAAACACCATATATTTT	CASSQDWTVGNTIYF	.	TRBV4-2	TRBJ1-3	.
TGTGCCAGCAGTGAAGTCGGCAGGGGGAGGGCCTATGGCTACACCTTC	CASSEVGRGRAYGYTF	.	TRBV25-1	TRBJ1-2	TRBD1
TGTGCCAGCAGCCTAAACTCTGCAACTAATGAAAAACTGTTTTTT	CASSLNSATNEKLFF	.	TRBV11-2	TRBJ1-4	.
TGCGCCAGCAGTACAGGGTTTGAAGAGACCCAGTACTTC	CASSTGFEETQYF	.	TRBV5-1	TRBJ2-5	.
TGCGCCAGCAGCCAAGTGGGAAGGGGTCAAGAGACCCAGTACTTC	CASSQVGRGQETQYF	.	TRBV4-1	TRBJ2-5	.
TGTGCCAGCAGCCAATCCGAGACCCAGTACTTC	CASSQSETQYF	.	TRBV3-1/TRBV3-2	TRBJ2-5	.
TGTGCCAGCAGCCAGGCCCCCCGGGGGCTGGAGGGCTACACCTTC	CASSQAPRGLEGYTF	.	TRBV3-1/TRBV3-2	TRBJ1-2	.
TGTGCCAGCAGTTTACGGGCAGGGGGCACCTACAATGAGCAGTTCTTC	CASSLRAGGTYNEQFF	.	TRBV28	TRBJ2-1	TRBD1
TGTGCTAGCAGCTTACAGGCAACAATCTACAATGAGCAGTTCTTC	CASSLQATIYNEQFF	.	TRBV7-7	TRBJ2-1	.
TGTGCCAGCAGCCAAGAGGGGGGACATCAGCCCCAGCATTTT	CASSQEGGHQPQHF	.	TRBV3-1/TRBV3-2	TRBJ1-5	.
TGTGCCAGCAGCACGTCGCAGGGGAACACTGAAGCTTTCTTT	CASSTSQGNTEAFF	.	TRBV3-1/TRBV3-2	TRBJ1-1	.
TGCGCCAGCAGAGGGGCACTAACAGGGACGATGGGAGAGACCCAGTACTTC	CASRGALTGTMGETQYF	.	TRBV5-1	TRBJ2-5	.
TGTGCCAGCAGCTTGGGGCAGGGTGACGAGCAGTACTTC	CASSLGQGDEQYF	.	TRBV5-4	TRBJ2-7	.
TGTGCCTGGACGGAGGGGACAGGGGCAAATCAGCCCCAGCATTTT	CAWTEGTGANQPQHF	few	TRBV30	TRBJ1-5	TRBD1
TGTGCCAGCAGTTTAACCAGTGGGGTTTATTGGTGGTACTTC	CASSLTSGVYWWYF	.	TRBV28	TRBJ2-7	.
TGTGCCAGCAGCTTGGTTGGCCGACTAGCGGGGGATGGGAGCACAGATACGCAGTATTTT	CASSLVGRLAGDGSTDTQYF	.	TRBV5-8	TRBJ2-3	TRBD2
TGTGCCAGTAGCATTCCCAGGCGGGGGGGCACAGATACGCAGTATTTT	CASSIPRRGGTDTQYF	.	TRBV19	TRBJ2-3	TRBD2
TGTGCCAGAACGAGACAGACCCAAGAGACCCAGTACTTC	CARTRQTQETQYF	.	TRBV28	TRBJ2-5	.
TGTGCCTGGAGTCCAGACACGAACACCGGGGAGCTGTTTTTT	CAWSPDTNTGELFF	.	TRBV30	TRBJ2-2	.
TGTGCCTGGGGGGACAGATACACTGAAGCTTTCTTT	CAWGDRYTEAFF	.	TRBV30	TRBJ1-1	TRBD1
TGTGCCAGCAGTTTACACGGGATTTTCACTGAAGCTTTCTTT	CASSLHGIFTEAFF	.	TRBV28	TRBJ1-1	.
TGTGCCATCAGTGAGGGGCAGGGGGCGAATTCACCCCTCCACTTT	CAISEGQGANSPLHF	.	TRBV10-3	TRBJ1-6	TRBD1
TGTGCCAGCAGGTTCGGGCCCACAGATACGCAGTATTTT	CASRFGPTDTQYF	.	TRBV12-3/TRBV12-4	TRBJ2-3	.
TGCAGCGTTGAACAGGGGGTGGGAGTCTATGGCTACACCTTC	CSVEQGVGVYGYTF	.	TRBV29-1	TRBJ1-2	TRBD1
TGTGCCAGCAGCATACGGGGGCTTGATGGCTACACCTTC	CASSIRGLDGYTF	.	TRBV6-5	TRBJ1-2	.
TGTGCCAGTAGTATCCCAACAATGGACAGGTCCTATGGCTACACCTTC	CASSIPTMDRSYGYTF	.	TRBV19	TRBJ1-2	TRBD1